The rows below give T cell receptor beta chains drawn from one sample of a study of blood T cells in healthy people across ages. MiXCR, run by TCRdb on the 5' RACE reads, gives a single entry per CDR3 protein. The profile shows about 2 million distinct CDR3 sequences, about 50% of them singletons. The sequenced sample was blood. These receptors originate from a woman in her forties in good health. CDR3s include the opening cysteine and the closing phenylalanine or tryptophan. Fields, in order: D gene, CDR3 length, J gene, V gene, clone size, CDR3 DNA, CDR3 protein. A D gene is named only where the DNA matches it firmly. A row's size may be missing; if present it is once, few, many or a size class.

d_gene: -; len: 15; j_gene: TRBJ2-7; v_gene: TRBV5-1; abundance: -; CDR3nt: TGCGCCAGCAGCCCAATCGAGAGGAGGCTAAACGAGCAGTACTTC; CDR3aa: CASSPIERRLNEQYF
d_gene: TRBD2; len: 14; j_gene: TRBJ2-3; v_gene: TRBV29-1; abundance: few; CDR3nt: TGCAGCGCCCGCGGGGGGTTTAGCACAGATACGCAGTATTTT; CDR3aa: CSARGGFSTDTQYF
d_gene: -; len: 15; j_gene: TRBJ2-3; v_gene: TRBV9; abundance: -; CDR3nt: TGTGCCAGCACCCTTAGTGGGGGGTTCACAGATACGCAGTATTTT; CDR3aa: CASTLSGGFTDTQYF
d_gene: -; len: 17; j_gene: TRBJ2-1; v_gene: TRBV5-1; abundance: -; CDR3nt: TGCGCCAGCAGCTTGGGGTCGGGTAGCGGACACTACAATGAGCAGTTCTTC; CDR3aa: CASSLGSGSGHYNEQFF
d_gene: TRBD2; len: 17; j_gene: TRBJ2-3; v_gene: TRBV4-3; abundance: few; CDR3nt: TGCGCCAGCAGCCAAGAAGGGACTAGCGGGGGGCGGCATACGCAGTATTTT; CDR3aa: CASSQEGTSGGRHTQYF
d_gene: TRBD1; len: 18; j_gene: TRBJ1-4; v_gene: TRBV6-4; abundance: -; CDR3nt: TGTGCCAGCAGTGACCCAGGACAGGGGCATGCAACTAATGAAAAACTGTTTTTT; CDR3aa: CASSDPGQGHATNEKLFF
d_gene: -; len: 13; j_gene: TRBJ1-1; v_gene: TRBV6-2/TRBV6-3; abundance: once; CDR3nt: TGTGCCAGCAGCAATGGGGCGGGAACTGAAGCTTTCTTT; CDR3aa: CASSNGAGTEAFF
d_gene: TRBD2; len: 16; j_gene: TRBJ2-1; v_gene: TRBV4-1; abundance: few; CDR3nt: TGCGCCAGCAGCCCTGTGAGGACTAGCGGGCTTAATGAGCAGTTCTTC; CDR3aa: CASSPVRTSGLNEQFF
d_gene: -; len: 15; j_gene: TRBJ1-6; v_gene: TRBV7-2; abundance: -; CDR3nt: TGTGCCAGCAGCTTAGATTTCGCAGGGAGCTCACCCCTCCACTTT; CDR3aa: CASSLDFAGSSPLHF
d_gene: -; len: 16; j_gene: TRBJ2-1; v_gene: TRBV18; abundance: -; CDR3nt: TGTGCCAGCTCACCCCGGGGCGCGGGCTCCTACAATGAGCAGTTCTTC; CDR3aa: CASSPRGAGSYNEQFF
d_gene: TRBD1; len: 14; j_gene: TRBJ1-2; v_gene: TRBV10-3; abundance: few; CDR3nt: TGTGCCATCAGGGGGACAGGAGTTAACTATGGCTACACCTTC; CDR3aa: CAIRGTGVNYGYTF
d_gene: -; len: 13; j_gene: TRBJ2-7; v_gene: TRBV10-3; abundance: once; CDR3nt: TGTGCCATCAGTGGGACACCCCCCGACGAGCAGTACTTC; CDR3aa: CAISGTPPDEQYF
d_gene: -; len: 17; j_gene: TRBJ2-6; v_gene: TRBV7-6; abundance: -; CDR3nt: TGTGCCAGCAGCTCTAGATGGGGGACCTCTGGGGCCAACGTCCTGACTTTC; CDR3aa: CASSSRWGTSGANVLTF
d_gene: -; len: 18; j_gene: TRBJ2-1; v_gene: TRBV6-5; abundance: few; CDR3nt: TGTGCCAGCAGTTACCACGAATGGGGGGCCCGGGTCTGGGATGAGCAGTTCTTC; CDR3aa: CASSYHEWGARVWDEQFF
d_gene: TRBD1; len: 19; j_gene: TRBJ2-3; v_gene: TRBV5-1; abundance: -; CDR3nt: TGCGCCAGCAGCCTCTACGGGACAGGGGGCGCTGATGGCACAGATACGCAGTATTTT; CDR3aa: CASSLYGTGGADGTDTQYF
d_gene: -; len: 13; j_gene: TRBJ1-6; v_gene: TRBV10-3; abundance: -; CDR3nt: TGTGCCATCCACGAAGAGTATAATTCACCCCTCCACTTT; CDR3aa: CAIHEEYNSPLHF
d_gene: -; len: 16; j_gene: TRBJ2-1; v_gene: TRBV21-1; abundance: few; CDR3nt: TGTGCCAGCAACGAACTAGCGGTATTCAATAACAATGAGCAGTTCTTC; CDR3aa: CASNELAVFNNNEQFF
d_gene: -; len: 17; j_gene: TRBJ2-6; v_gene: TRBV4-3; abundance: many; CDR3nt: TGCGCCAGCAGCCAAGATCCACAGGGCTCTGGGGCCAACGTCCTGACTTTC; CDR3aa: CASSQDPQGSGANVLTF
d_gene: TRBD1; len: 16; j_gene: TRBJ2-5; v_gene: TRBV27; abundance: few; CDR3nt: TGTGCCAGCAGTTCTCCCCGGACAGGCGAACAAGAGACCCAGTACTTC; CDR3aa: CASSSPRTGEQETQYF
d_gene: -; len: 15; j_gene: TRBJ2-7; v_gene: TRBV20-1; abundance: -; CDR3nt: TGCAGTGCTGAGGCCTTGACTAGAAATAGGTACGAGCAGTACTTC; CDR3aa: CSAEALTRNRYEQYF
d_gene: TRBD1; len: 15; j_gene: TRBJ1-2; v_gene: TRBV9; abundance: -; CDR3nt: TGTGCCAGCAGCGTAGGAGGGGGCAACGACTATGGCTACACCTTC; CDR3aa: CASSVGGGNDYGYTF
d_gene: -; len: 15; j_gene: TRBJ1-2; v_gene: TRBV4-3; abundance: -; CDR3nt: TGCGCCAGCAGCCAACAACCGGGACAAGTATATGGCTACACCTTC; CDR3aa: CASSQQPGQVYGYTF